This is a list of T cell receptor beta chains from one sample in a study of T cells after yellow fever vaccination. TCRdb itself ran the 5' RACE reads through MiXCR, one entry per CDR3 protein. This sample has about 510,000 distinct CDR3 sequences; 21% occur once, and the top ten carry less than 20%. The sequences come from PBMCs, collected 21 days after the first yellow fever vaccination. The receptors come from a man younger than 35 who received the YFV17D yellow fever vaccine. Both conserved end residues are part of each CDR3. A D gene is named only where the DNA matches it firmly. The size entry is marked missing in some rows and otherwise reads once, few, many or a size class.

CDR3nt: TGTGCCAGCAGCCCCGCCCTAGCGGGGTACTACACCGGGGAGCTGTTTTTT
CDR3aa: CASSPALAGYYTGELFF
len: 17
d_gene: TRBD2
j_gene: TRBJ2-2
v_gene: TRBV7-2
abundance: NA

CDR3nt: TGTGCCAGCAGCCAACTCGCAGGGGGCCTTAAGGATGAAAAACTGTTTTTT
CDR3aa: CASSQLAGGLKDEKLFF
len: 17
d_gene: TRBD1
j_gene: TRBJ1-4
v_gene: TRBV14
abundance: few

CDR3nt: TGTGCCAGCAGCTTAGTGTCGCTGTATAATTCACCCCTCCACTTT
CDR3aa: CASSLVSLYNSPLHF
len: 15
d_gene: NA
j_gene: TRBJ1-6
v_gene: TRBV7-9
abundance: NA

CDR3nt: TGCAGCGTTTCGGGTGTCCTGAACACTGAAGCTTTCTTT
CDR3aa: CSVSGVLNTEAFF
len: 13
d_gene: NA
j_gene: TRBJ1-1
v_gene: TRBV29-1
abundance: NA

CDR3nt: TGTGCCAGCAGGCGCGGTCTACAGGAGCCTAACTATGGCTACACCTTC
CDR3aa: CASRRGLQEPNYGYTF
len: 16
d_gene: NA
j_gene: TRBJ1-2
v_gene: TRBV6-1
abundance: few

CDR3nt: TGTGCCAGCAGCTTGACAGGGTACGGAAACTATGGCTACACCTTC
CDR3aa: CASSLTGYGNYGYTF
len: 15
d_gene: TRBD1
j_gene: TRBJ1-2
v_gene: TRBV6-1
abundance: few

CDR3nt: TGTGCCAGCAGCCGGGAAAATAGCGGGTTACGACATACGCAGTATTTT
CDR3aa: CASSRENSGLRHTQYF
len: 16
d_gene: TRBD2
j_gene: TRBJ2-3
v_gene: TRBV14
abundance: few

CDR3nt: TGTGCCAGCAGCTCTAGCGGGGAGCTCTACAATGAGCAGTTCTTC
CDR3aa: CASSSSGELYNEQFF
len: 15
d_gene: TRBD2
j_gene: TRBJ2-1
v_gene: TRBV7-9
abundance: few

CDR3nt: TGTGCCAGCAGCTTCGGGGGGGCAGATCCAAATTCACCCCTCCACTTT
CDR3aa: CASSFGGADPNSPLHF
len: 16
d_gene: NA
j_gene: TRBJ1-6
v_gene: TRBV5-4
abundance: few

CDR3nt: TGCAGTGCTAGGCCGACAGGGGCTCTATGGGGCTACACCTTC
CDR3aa: CSARPTGALWGYTF
len: 14
d_gene: TRBD1
j_gene: TRBJ1-2
v_gene: TRBV20-1
abundance: NA

CDR3nt: TGCAGTGCTAGAGACGGGACGGGGGCCTACAATGAGCAGTTCTTC
CDR3aa: CSARDGTGAYNEQFF
len: 15
d_gene: NA
j_gene: TRBJ2-1
v_gene: TRBV20-1
abundance: few

CDR3nt: TGTGCCAGCAGACTGGCAGGGGCACCCTACGAGCAGTACTTC
CDR3aa: CASRLAGAPYEQYF
len: 14
d_gene: NA
j_gene: TRBJ2-7
v_gene: TRBV5-8
abundance: few

CDR3nt: TGCAGCGTTGAAGATCCCCAAACTAGCGGGGGTTACCAAGAGACCCAGTACTTC
CDR3aa: CSVEDPQTSGGYQETQYF
len: 18
d_gene: TRBD2
j_gene: TRBJ2-5
v_gene: TRBV29-1
abundance: NA

CDR3nt: TGCGCCAGCAGCTTGGGGGGACAGAATAACTATGGCTACACCTTC
CDR3aa: CASSLGGQNNYGYTF
len: 15
d_gene: TRBD1
j_gene: TRBJ1-2
v_gene: TRBV5-1
abundance: NA

CDR3nt: TGCAGTGCTCTGGCGGGGGGCAAGCTGGATACGCAGTATTTT
CDR3aa: CSALAGGKLDTQYF
len: 14
d_gene: TRBD2
j_gene: TRBJ2-3
v_gene: TRBV20-1
abundance: NA

CDR3nt: TGTGCCAGTAGTATCGGGCGGCAAGTAAATTCACCCCTCCACTTT
CDR3aa: CASSIGRQVNSPLHF
len: 15
d_gene: NA
j_gene: TRBJ1-6
v_gene: TRBV19
abundance: few

CDR3nt: TGTGCCAGCAATAGTTGGGCGGGGAACCAAGAGACCCAGTACTTC
CDR3aa: CASNSWAGNQETQYF
len: 15
d_gene: NA
j_gene: TRBJ2-5
v_gene: TRBV2
abundance: NA

CDR3nt: TGTGCCAGCAGCCGGACAGGGGGCACGGATGGCTACACCTTC
CDR3aa: CASSRTGGTDGYTF
len: 14
d_gene: TRBD1
j_gene: TRBJ1-2
v_gene: TRBV27
abundance: NA

CDR3nt: TGTGCCAGCAGCCCCCCCCCCCGGGGTGCCTACGAGCAGTACTTC
CDR3aa: CASSPPPRGAYEQYF
len: 15
d_gene: NA
j_gene: TRBJ2-7
v_gene: TRBV7-9
abundance: few

CDR3nt: TGCGCCAGCAGTGGCAGGGTCCACACTGAAGCTTTCTTT
CDR3aa: CASSGRVHTEAFF
len: 13
d_gene: NA
j_gene: TRBJ1-1
v_gene: TRBV4-3
abundance: few

CDR3nt: TGTGCCAGCAGCTTGGTGACAGGGGCGAACACCGGGGAGCTGTTTTTT
CDR3aa: CASSLVTGANTGELFF
len: 16
d_gene: TRBD1
j_gene: TRBJ2-2
v_gene: TRBV5-5
abundance: many

CDR3nt: TGTGCCAGCACCTCCGGGGGAGGAGGGGCCAATGAGCAGTTCTTC
CDR3aa: CASTSGGGGANEQFF
len: 15
d_gene: NA
j_gene: TRBJ2-1
v_gene: TRBV9
abundance: few

CDR3nt: TGTGCCAGCAGGGCCACTGGGGCCAACGTCCTGACTTTC
CDR3aa: CASRATGANVLTF
len: 13
d_gene: NA
j_gene: TRBJ2-6
v_gene: TRBV6-1
abundance: many

CDR3nt: TGCGCCAGCAGCCAAGGACAATGGAGCCCCGAGCAGTTCTTC
CDR3aa: CASSQGQWSPEQFF
len: 14
d_gene: NA
j_gene: TRBJ2-1
v_gene: TRBV4-1
abundance: NA

CDR3nt: TGTGCCAGCAGTTACTCGGGGAGGGTGCGGTCTAATGAAAAACTGTTTTTT
CDR3aa: CASSYSGRVRSNEKLFF
len: 17
d_gene: NA
j_gene: TRBJ1-4
v_gene: TRBV6-5
abundance: NA

CDR3nt: TGTGCCAGCAGCTTAGTGTCGGGGGGGCCCCCCGAGACCCAGTACTTC
CDR3aa: CASSLVSGGPPETQYF
len: 16
d_gene: TRBD2
j_gene: TRBJ2-5
v_gene: TRBV7-2
abundance: NA

CDR3nt: TGTGCCAGCAGCCCCCAGCTGTATAGGGGAAACACCATATATTTT
CDR3aa: CASSPQLYRGNTIYF
len: 15
d_gene: NA
j_gene: TRBJ1-3
v_gene: TRBV7-2
abundance: NA

CDR3nt: TGCAGTGCTAGAATTGTGGGGCTTCAAACAGATACGCAGTATTTT
CDR3aa: CSARIVGLQTDTQYF
len: 15
d_gene: NA
j_gene: TRBJ2-3
v_gene: TRBV20-1
abundance: NA

CDR3nt: TGTGCCAGCAGCCAAGAGGACAGGCCCCAAGAGACCCAGTACTTC
CDR3aa: CASSQEDRPQETQYF
len: 15
d_gene: TRBD1
j_gene: TRBJ2-5
v_gene: TRBV4-2
abundance: few

CDR3nt: TGCAGTGCCCCGGACAAGACTAGCGCTCCAGATACGCAGTATTTT
CDR3aa: CSAPDKTSAPDTQYF
len: 15
d_gene: TRBD2
j_gene: TRBJ2-3
v_gene: TRBV20-1
abundance: few

CDR3nt: TGTGCCAGCAGCTTAGCGGGGCAGGGGTGGGAGACCCAGTACTTC
CDR3aa: CASSLAGQGWETQYF
len: 15
d_gene: NA
j_gene: TRBJ2-5
v_gene: TRBV7-2
abundance: NA

CDR3nt: TGTGCCAGCAGCGTCGGTTCAGGGATCACCGGGGAGCTGTTTTTT
CDR3aa: CASSVGSGITGELFF
len: 15
d_gene: NA
j_gene: TRBJ2-2
v_gene: TRBV5-5
abundance: NA

CDR3nt: TGCGCCAGCAGCCAAAGACCCCACTACGAGCAGTACTTC
CDR3aa: CASSQRPHYEQYF
len: 13
d_gene: NA
j_gene: TRBJ2-7
v_gene: TRBV4-1
abundance: few

CDR3nt: TGTGCCAGCAGCTTACGCCCGGACACCGGGGAGCTGTTTTTT
CDR3aa: CASSLRPDTGELFF
len: 14
d_gene: NA
j_gene: TRBJ2-2
v_gene: TRBV7-2
abundance: NA

CDR3nt: TGCGCCAGCAGCTTGGGCCCGCTCACAGGACCTGGGGCGGGACTGTTTTTT
CDR3aa: CASSLGPLTGPGAGLFF
len: 17
d_gene: NA
j_gene: TRBJ1-4
v_gene: TRBV5-1
abundance: few

CDR3nt: TGCGCCAGCAGCGAAGGTACAGGGCGGGGAATCACTGAAGCTTTCTTT
CDR3aa: CASSEGTGRGITEAFF
len: 16
d_gene: NA
j_gene: TRBJ1-1
v_gene: TRBV5-1
abundance: NA

CDR3nt: TGCGCCAGCAGCCAAGGAGCCGGGACGGGCAGCTCTGGAAACACCATATATTTT
CDR3aa: CASSQGAGTGSSGNTIYF
len: 18
d_gene: NA
j_gene: TRBJ1-3
v_gene: TRBV4-3
abundance: once

CDR3nt: TGTGCCAGCACTAAAGGAGGGGGGCCGAACAATGAGCAGTTCTTC
CDR3aa: CASTKGGGPNNEQFF
len: 15
d_gene: NA
j_gene: TRBJ2-1
v_gene: TRBV9
abundance: NA

CDR3nt: TGCGCCAGCAGCCAAGATTTTGGAATCAAAAACATTCAGTACTTC
CDR3aa: CASSQDFGIKNIQYF
len: 15
d_gene: NA
j_gene: TRBJ2-4
v_gene: TRBV4-3
abundance: few

CDR3nt: TGTGCCAGCAGTTATTCCGGACTGCAACTCGGGGATACGCAGTATTTT
CDR3aa: CASSYSGLQLGDTQYF
len: 16
d_gene: NA
j_gene: TRBJ2-3
v_gene: TRBV6-2/TRBV6-3
abundance: few

CDR3nt: TGCGCCAGCAGCTTGATAGCGGGACAGGGGGCTGGAGAGCAGTTCTTC
CDR3aa: CASSLIAGQGAGEQFF
len: 16
d_gene: TRBD1
j_gene: TRBJ2-1
v_gene: TRBV5-1
abundance: once

CDR3nt: TGTGCCAGCAGCTTAGCGGTCAGAGCGAACACTGAAGCTTTCTTT
CDR3aa: CASSLAVRANTEAFF
len: 15
d_gene: NA
j_gene: TRBJ1-1
v_gene: TRBV11-2
abundance: few

CDR3nt: TGTGCCAGCAGCTTAGATTTTGTGTCGGCAGGGGCTATTGAGCGCTCTGGGGCCAACGTCCTGACTTTC
CDR3aa: CASSLDFVSAGAIERSGANVLTF
len: 23
d_gene: NA
j_gene: TRBJ2-6
v_gene: TRBV11-2
abundance: once

CDR3nt: TGTGCCAGCAGCTTCCCAGGCGCGGAGCCCCAGCATTTT
CDR3aa: CASSFPGAEPQHF
len: 13
d_gene: NA
j_gene: TRBJ1-5
v_gene: TRBV7-2
abundance: few

CDR3nt: TGTGCCAGCTCACCGGAATGGAGCGGGGGGGCCGGAATCTCTGGGGCCAACGTCCTGACTTTC
CDR3aa: CASSPEWSGGAGISGANVLTF
len: 21
d_gene: TRBD2
j_gene: TRBJ2-6
v_gene: TRBV18
abundance: NA

CDR3nt: TGCAGTGCTAGAGATCTGCTGGGAACTGAAGCTTTCTTT
CDR3aa: CSARDLLGTEAFF
len: 13
d_gene: NA
j_gene: TRBJ1-1
v_gene: TRBV20-1
abundance: NA

CDR3nt: TGTGCCAGCAGCCAAGATCCAGGGCGCCAAGAGACCCAGTACTTC
CDR3aa: CASSQDPGRQETQYF
len: 15
d_gene: NA
j_gene: TRBJ2-5
v_gene: TRBV3-1
abundance: NA

CDR3nt: TGTGCCAGCAGTTACCTCCGGGGGGCCCAAAAAGAGACCCAGTACTTC
CDR3aa: CASSYLRGAQKETQYF
len: 16
d_gene: NA
j_gene: TRBJ2-5
v_gene: TRBV6-5
abundance: NA

CDR3nt: TGCGCCAGCAGCAAAACGACAGGGGTCGGGGAGACCCAGTACTTC
CDR3aa: CASSKTTGVGETQYF
len: 15
d_gene: TRBD1
j_gene: TRBJ2-5
v_gene: TRBV4-3
abundance: NA

CDR3nt: TGTGCCAGCAGTTTAATTCAGATGGGGGCCAACGTCCTGACTTTC
CDR3aa: CASSLIQMGANVLTF
len: 15
d_gene: NA
j_gene: TRBJ2-6
v_gene: TRBV28
abundance: few

CDR3nt: TGTGCCAGCAGTCCGCAGGGGGCAGGGAGTAATCAGCCCCAGCATTTT
CDR3aa: CASSPQGAGSNQPQHF
len: 16
d_gene: TRBD1
j_gene: TRBJ1-5
v_gene: TRBV27
abundance: few

CDR3nt: TGCGCCAGCAGGGAGACAGGGGCCATTGGCTACACCTTC
CDR3aa: CASRETGAIGYTF
len: 13
d_gene: TRBD1
j_gene: TRBJ1-2
v_gene: TRBV5-1
abundance: NA

CDR3nt: TGTGCCAGCAGCTTAATAGGGGCTCTTGGGGAGACCCAGTACTTC
CDR3aa: CASSLIGALGETQYF
len: 15
d_gene: NA
j_gene: TRBJ2-5
v_gene: TRBV7-3
abundance: NA

CDR3nt: TGCGCCAGCAGCTCACGCTCTGGGGCCAACGTCCTGACTTTC
CDR3aa: CASSSRSGANVLTF
len: 14
d_gene: NA
j_gene: TRBJ2-6
v_gene: TRBV7-2
abundance: many

CDR3nt: TGTGCCAGCAGCTTGGAAAGTCGGACAGGGGACTACGAGCAGTACTTC
CDR3aa: CASSLESRTGDYEQYF
len: 16
d_gene: TRBD1
j_gene: TRBJ2-7
v_gene: TRBV5-6
abundance: few